A single sample is the source of the 17 T cell receptor beta chains below, sequenced in a study of shared clonotypes between healthy human individuals. The table came from immunoSEQ multiplex PCR; TCRdb's copy has only in-frame clones and leaves some out. The sample has 740,000 or so clones, around three quarters seen once. The specimen was memory CD4+ T cells sorted from blood. Noted subset: CD45RA-negative fraction. Receptors originate from a woman aged 30 to 39 in good health.

The chain carries TRBV4-1 and TRBJ2-7; 13 bases are shared with TRBD2. CDR3 size: 17 residues. After removal of 3 bases from V and 4 bases from J, the junction contained 9 bases not matched to a gene. CDR1 and CDR2 from the germline V gene are MGHRA and YSYEKL. The CDR3 reads CASSQVVGTSGEYEQYF. In DNA form, the CDR3 reads TGCGCCAGCAGCCAGGTAGTTGGGACTAGCGGGGAGTACGAGCAGTACTTC.

CDR3 bases: TGCGCCAGCAGCCTCCGGACATACGCTAACACTGAAGCTTTCTTT. This sequence encodes CASSLRTYANTEAFF. The chain recombines TRBV5-1 with TRBJ1-1; D is perhaps TRBD1 (5 bases). Germline CDR1 reads SGHRS; CDR2 reads YFSETQ. The CDR3 length is 15 residues. V shed 4 bases and J shed 2 bases, with 15 bases lying between them.

The chain combines TRBV7-3 with TRBJ2-1; D not resolved. CDR1 and CDR2 from the germline V gene are SGHTA and FQGTGA. The CDR3 consists of 13 residues. Trimming removed 4 bases from V and 5 bases from J, with 9 bases in between. The chain's CDR3 is CASSSQEDNEQFF. The CDR3 DNA reads as TGTGCCAGCAGCTCACAAGAAGACAATGAGCAGTTCTTC.

There are a few counts of this clone. The rearrangement links TRBV15 to TRBJ1-2; unclear D gene. This CDR3 is built from 13 residues. Germline loops: CDR1 LNHNV, CDR2 YYDKDF (reference sequence). The V gene lost 5 bases and the J gene lost 1 base, with 8 bases spanning the gap. The CDR3 nucleotides read TGTGCCACCAGCCGGGCCAGTAACTATGGCTACACCTTC. Residues: CATSRASNYGYTF.

The chain is built from TRBV5-4 and TRBJ2-1, with 7 nucleotides matching TRBD2. Losses at the gene ends were 4 bases for V and 5 bases for J; bases not matched to a gene: 9. Per germline, CDR1 SGHNT and CDR2 YYREEE (reference sequence). This CDR3 has 15 residues. This chain's CDR3 is CASSHTSASNNEQFF. CDR3 nucleotide sequence: TGTGCCAGCAGCCATACTAGCGCCAGCAACAATGAGCAGTTCTTC.

V and J are TRBV28 and TRBJ1-4; 7 nucleotides agree with TRBD1. V lost 6 bases to trimming and J lost 5 bases; unmatched junction nucleotides: 6. CDR1 and CDR2 (germline): MDHEN, SYDVKM. The CDR3 covers 14 residues. CDR3 sequence reads: CASRGTVLNEKLFF. The CDR3 DNA reads TGTGCCAGCAGGGGGACAGTTCTAAATGAAAAACTGTTTTTT.

V usage is TRBV15 and J usage is TRBJ2-7; TRBD1 aligns across 8 bases. Germline CDR1 and CDR2: LNHNV and YYDKDF (reference sequence). CDR3 length: 20 residues. Trimming cost V 2 bases and J 1 base; bases outside gene matches: 19. CDR3: CATSRRRTGNLLGISYEQYF. The CDR3 DNA is TGTGCCACCAGCAGACGTAGGACAGGGAATCTATTGGGGATTTCCTACGAGCAGTACTTC.

The chain combines TRBV10-1 with TRBJ1-1; D unclear. Germline assignment: CDR1 WNHNN and CDR2 SYGVQD (reference sequence). The CDR3 sequence is 13 residues long. Deletions cut 3 bases from V and 1 base from J, with 6 bases between. In nucleotides, the CDR3 is TGCGCCAGCAGTGAAGGTCGGAACACTGAAGCTTTCTTT. Its protein product is CASSEGRNTEAFF.

The sample holds a few counts of this clone. The chain couples TRBV10-3 to TRBJ2-1; 14 nucleotides align to TRBD2. The V segment lost 6 bases and the J segment 6 bases; nucleotides outside the gene matches: 4. Per the germline V gene, CDR1 is ENHRY and CDR2 is SYGVKD. The CDR3 runs 15 residues. CDR3 amino acids: CAIRGLAGEGNEQFF. The CDR3 coding sequence is TGTGCCATCAGGGGACTAGCGGGAGAGGGCAATGAGCAGTTCTTC.

The chain is built from TRBV7-6 and TRBJ2-5; weak D call: TRBD2 (5 bases). CDR3 length: 13 residues. Trimming took 1 base from V and 5 from J, leaving 8 bases between them. From germline, CDR1 is SGHVS and CDR2 FNYEAQ. The CDR3 DNA follows: TGTGCCAGCAGCTTAGGGGAGTCGGAGACCCAGTACTTC. This codes for CASSLGESETQYF.

As for this clone: One junction end disagrees with the germline gene, perhaps due to a read error. V and J are TRBV6-1 and TRBJ2-7, with D unclear. The V gene's germline CDR1 is MNHNS and CDR2 SASEGT. The CDR3 is 12 residues long. The CDR3 loop is CASREGLYEQYF. As DNA, the CDR3 is TGTGCCAGCAGGGAAGGCCTCTACGAGCAGTACTTC.

The genes are TRBV28 and TRBJ1-1; no clear D gene. The V end lost 2 bases, the J end lost 1 base, and 11 bases lay between the germline ends. The CDR3 is 15 amino acids. Germline V gene lookup returns CDR1 MDHEN and CDR2 SYDVKM. Here the CDR3 reads CASSLPRTSNTEAFF. The CDR3, as DNA: TGTGCCAGCAGTTTACCGAGGACCTCGAACACTGAAGCTTTCTTT. The full variable domain, in which reference TRBV28 and TRBJ1-1 provide the parts outside the CDR3, is DVKVTQSSRYLVKRTGEKVFLECVQDMDHENMFWYRQDPGLGLRLIYFSYDVKMKEKGDIPEGYSVSREKKERFSLILESASTNQTSMYLCASSLPRTSNTEAFFGQGTRLTVV.

The chain has TRBV5-1 and TRBJ2-1; TRBD2 aligns across 7 bases. V dropped 2 bases and J dropped 8; count of bases not matched to a gene: 13. This CDR3 contains 16 residues. Germline V gene sequence: CDR1 SGHRS, CDR2 YFSETQ. The CDR3 DNA sequence: TGCGCCAGCAGCTTCGGGGGAGGGCCCTTTGCGGATGAGCAGTTCTTC. Translating it yields CASSFGGGPFADEQFF.

The rearrangement joins TRBV4-1 to TRBJ2-1; 7 bases are shared with TRBD2. The CDR3 covers 13 residues. Per the germline V gene, CDR1 is MGHRA and CDR2 is YSYEKL. V lost 2 bases, J lost 10 bases, and 5 bases stayed unmatched. CDR3 sequence: CASSQLTAGEQFF. DNA of the CDR3: TGCGCCAGCAGCCAACTCACAGCGGGAGAGCAGTTCTTC.

The V call is TRBV28, the J call TRBJ2-7; unclear D gene. Germline V gene sequence: CDR1 MDHEN, CDR2 SYDVKM. With 4 bases removed from V and 5 bases from J, the gap between germline ends came to 9 bases. The CDR3 is 12 residues long. CDR3 residues: CASSSTDDEQYF. DNA of the CDR3: TGTGCCAGCAGTTCGACGGATGACGAGCAGTACTTC.

This clone showed up just a few times. The J gene is TRBJ1-1, the V gene TRBV2; D is unresolved. The CDR3 is made up of 15 amino acids. V lost 3 bases and J 7 bases, leaving 18 bases between the germline ends. Germline V gene data show CDR1 as SNHLY and CDR2 as FYNNEI. The CDR3 protein is CASSDAGKHENEAFF. The CDR3 bases are TGTGCCAGCAGTGATGCGGGGAAACACGAAAATGAAGCTTTCTTT.

This rearrangement joins TRBV6-1 to TRBJ2-5; D remains unclear. The germline V gene has CDR1 MNHNS and CDR2 SASEGT. The CDR3 covers 15 residues. V lost 3 bases and J lost 8, with 19 bases in between. CDR3 bases: TGTGCCAGCAGTGATGCTACATTTTATGGTGGAACCCAGTACTTC. This sequence encodes CASSDATFYGGTQYF.